This TCR beta chain was sequenced for a study of shared clonotypes between healthy human individuals. Overall study findings and caveats: In this cohort, only blood was sampled, and tissue repertoires likely differ.

All donors were healthy HIV-negative adults lacking recent acute infections or vaccinations. The repertoire was sequenced with immunoSEQ multiplex PCR; TCRdb's copy has only in-frame clones and lacks some. The data hold around 500,000 clones, with over 60% observed a single time. Details on this clone: Its cognate antigen is unknown.

This receptor was taken from a middle-aged woman in good health. Some clones in this sample may be carry-over from other donors' samples. Sequenced input: PBMCs.

CDR3 in amino acids: CASSPWTGGQVTGELFF. The CDR3 DNA reads TGTGCCAGCTCACCCTGGACAGGGGGGCAGGTCACCGGGGAGCTGTTTTTT. This chain links TRBV18 with TRBJ2-2; 10 nucleotides match TRBD1. Trimming removed 3 bases from V and 4 bases from J; junction bases left unmatched: 8. Germline CDR1 KGHSH, CDR2 LQKENI. CDR3 length equals 17 residues.